The 18 T cell receptor beta chains listed next were all sequenced from one sample in a study of shared clonotypes between healthy human individuals. TCRdb's copy holds only in-frame clones and misses some; the assay was immunoSEQ multiplex PCR. This repertoire shows about 1.5 million clones, roughly 96% found once; its top ten account for roughly 1.2%. The sequenced material came from naive CD4+ T cells sorted from blood. Subset specified: CD45RA+ positively selected. Receptors originate from a man between 25 and 39 years old in good health.

The gene calls are TRBV5-1 and TRBJ1-2; D is unresolved. Germline V gene lookup returns CDR1 SGHRS and CDR2 YFSETQ. The germline V and J ends were trimmed by 1 base and 1 base, with 20 bases remaining between them. This CDR3 is 18 amino acids long. CDR3 residues: CASSLRVRTARRNYGYTF. For the CDR3, the DNA is TGCGCCAGCAGCTTGAGGGTGAGGACGGCCCGGCGTAACTATGGCTACACCTTC.

This chain links TRBV2 with TRBJ2-5; a possible D gene is TRBD2 (7 bases). CDR1 and CDR2 (germline): SNHLY, FYNNEI. With 8 bases removed from V and 4 bases from J, the gap between germline ends came to 17 bases. The CDR3 sequence is 14 residues long. The CDR3 DNA reads as TGTGCCAGCCGGCAGCGGGGAGGGGGAGAGACCCAGTACTTC. This sequence encodes CASRQRGGGETQYF.

The rearrangement uses TRBV18 and TRBJ2-2; D is ambiguous. The V and J ends lost 1 base and 1 base respectively, with 7 bases between them. The CDR3 consists of 15 residues. The germline V gene has CDR1 KGHSH and CDR2 LQKENI. CDR3 in DNA: TGTGCCAGCTCACCACTGGTCAGGAACACCGGGGAGCTGTTTTTT. Residues: CASSPLVRNTGELFF.

The chain employs TRBV15 and TRBJ1-1; tentatively, D is TRBD1 (5 bases). The CDR3 consists of 17 residues. Germline CDR1 reads LNHNV; CDR2 reads YYDKDF (reference sequence). V was cut by 0 bases and J by 2 bases, with 16 bases left in between. The CDR3 is CATSREGWGIKNTEAFF. CDR3 in DNA: TGTGCCACCAGCAGAGAAGGATGGGGGATAAAAAACACTGAAGCTTTCTTT.

The rearrangement uses TRBV21-1 and TRBJ2-7; the D call of TRBD2 is as the table states it, not checked on the DNA. TRBV21-1 constitutes a pseudogene. The CDR3 sequence is 15 residues long. CDR3 protein: CASSKTALAAYEQYF. In nucleotides, the CDR3 is TGTGCCAGCAGCAAGACGGCCCTAGCGGCCTACGAGCAGTACTTC.

The chain carries TRBV11-2 and TRBJ1-1, with 7 positions matching TRBD1. V gave up 3 bases and J gave up 5 bases; unmatched junction bases: 6. Germline CDR1 and CDR2: SGHAT and FQNNGV. CDR3 size: 14 residues. In nucleotides, the CDR3 is TGTGCCAGCAGCTTTCGGCAGGGGGGTACTGAAGCTTTCTTT. This encodes CASSFRQGGTEAFF.

This chain uses TRBV2 with TRBJ2-2, with 10 positions matching TRBD2. The CDR3 spans 14 residues. With 6 bases clipped from V and 6 bases from J, the junction kept 4 bases outside the gene matches. CDR1 is SNHLY and CDR2 is FYNNEI in the germline V gene. CDR3 nucleotide sequence: TGTGCCAGCAGATTAGCGGGAGGCCCCGGGGAGCTGTTTTTT. Translated: CASRLAGGPGELFF. Drawing the rest from reference TRBV2 and TRBJ2-2, the complete variable domain is EPEVTQTPSHQVTQMGQEVILRCVPISNHLYFYWYRQILGQKVEFLVSFYNNEISEKSEIFDDQFSVERPDGSNFTLKIRSTKLEDSAMYFCASRLAGGPGELFFGEGSRLTVL.

The chain has TRBV5-1 and TRBJ2-7, with 8 bases that match TRBD2. The V gene's germline CDR1 is SGHRS and CDR2 YFSETQ. This CDR3 contains 13 residues. V gave up 0 bases and J gave up 6 bases; unmatched junction bases: 2. The CDR3 nucleotides are TGCGCCAGCAGCTTGGGTGCGGGAGGCGAGCAGTACTTC. Protein: CASSLGAGGEQYF.

Comment on this clone: Other DNA sequences in this sample translate to the same CDR3. The chain uses TRBV29-1 and TRBJ1-1; no clear D. CDR3 length equals 10 residues. The V gene lost 4 bases and the J gene lost 5 bases, with 5 bases spanning the gap. Germline V lookup: CDR1 SQVTM, CDR2 ANQGSEA. The CDR3 DNA reads TGCAGCGTTGGAGGGACTGAAGCTTTCTTT. This gives the protein CSVGGTEAFF.

The chain is built from TRBV30 and TRBJ1-1; the D is unclear. Germline CDR1 is GTSNPN and CDR2 is SVGIG (reference sequence). Trimming took off 2 bases at V and 3 bases at J, with 10 bases between the two ends. The CDR3 is 13 residues long. Here the CDR3 reads CAWSFQLDTEAFF. CDR3 coding DNA: TGTGCCTGGAGTTTCCAGTTGGACACTGAAGCTTTCTTT.

The V gene is TRBV5-4, the J gene TRBJ2-7; a weak D match, TRBD1 (6 bases). The CDR3 is 13 amino acids. In germline, CDR1 is SGHNT, CDR2 YYREEE (reference sequence). The V and J ends lost 3 bases and 6 bases respectively, with 13 bases between them. CDR3: CASSSGQSREQYF. CDR3 nucleotides: TGTGCCAGCAGCTCCGGACAGAGCCGCGAGCAGTACTTC. The entire variable domain, with the rest obtained from reference TRBV5-4 and TRBJ2-7, is as follows: ETGVTQSPTHLIKTRGQQVTLRCSSQSGHNTVSWYQQALGQGPQFIFQYYREEENGRGNFPPRFSGLQFPNYSSELNVNALELDDSALYLCASSSGQSREQYFGPGTRLTVT.

The chain is built from TRBV27 and TRBJ2-1; D possibly corresponds to TRBD2 (5 bases). Trimming took off 4 bases at V and 0 bases at J, with 10 bases between the two ends. The CDR3 contains 15 residues. The germline CDR1 and CDR2 sequences are MNHEY and SMNVEV (reference sequence). The chain's CDR3 is CASSSQGSSYNEQFF. CDR3 DNA sequence: TGTGCCAGCAGTTCCCAAGGGAGCTCCTACAATGAGCAGTTCTTC.

The V and J genes are TRBV7-8 and TRBJ2-4; 15 nucleotides align to TRBD2. Germline V gene data show CDR1 as SGHVS and CDR2 as FQNEAQ. The CDR3 has 16 amino acids. Trimming removed 5 bases from V and 5 bases from J; junction bases left unmatched: 4. The CDR3 DNA reads TGTGCCAGCAGCGATGGACTAGCGGGAGGGGAAAACATTCAGTACTTC. Amino acids: CASSDGLAGGENIQYF.

In regard to this clone: Additional DNA sequences in this sample encode the identical CDR3. The CDR3 spells CSVGTGGYNEQFF. DNA for the CDR3: TGCAGCGTTGGGACAGGGGGCTACAATGAGCAGTTCTTC. This chain joins TRBV29-1 and TRBJ2-1; TRBD1 agrees at 10 bases. The germline V gene encodes CDR1 SQVTM and CDR2 ANQGSEA. CDR3 size: 13 residues. V shed 4 bases and J 3 bases; nucleotides not matched to a gene: 0.

The chain links TRBV5-1 to TRBJ1-3; D is ambiguous. Germline loops: CDR1 SGHRS, CDR2 YFSETQ. The length of the CDR3 is 17 residues. V lost 1 base to trimming and J lost 2 bases, with 16 bases between them. In nucleotides, the CDR3 is TGCGCCAGCAGCTTGTTCGGTTCTGCTGAGACTGGAAACACCATATATTTT. This encodes CASSLFGSAETGNTIYF.

This sequence joins TRBV9 and TRBJ2-7; 9 bases align to TRBD1. Per the germline V gene, CDR1 is SGDLS and CDR2 is YYNGEE. Trimming removed 4 bases from V and 3 bases from J; junction bases left unmatched: 5. There are 14 residues in the CDR3. The CDR3 sequence: CASSPPGQGYEQYF. CDR3 sequence (DNA): TGTGCCAGCAGCCCGCCGGGACAGGGCTACGAGCAGTACTTC.

The J gene is TRBJ1-3, the V gene TRBV11-2; D unresolved. The germline CDR1 and CDR2 sequences are SGHAT and FQNNGV. V was clipped by 4 bases and J by 4 bases, with 17 bases between them. CDR3 length equals 16 residues. The CDR3 here is CASSSSVGWAGNTIYF. The DNA for the CDR3 is TGTGCCAGCAGCTCGTCGGTAGGGTGGGCAGGAAACACCATATATTTT.

The genes are TRBV4-1 and TRBJ2-7; maybe TRBD2 (5 bases). Trimming pared 1 base from V and 9 bases from J, leaving 13 bases between. This CDR3 comprises 13 residues. CDR1 is MGHRA, CDR2 YSYEKL, per germline. CDR3 sequence: CASSQVLVEGQYF. CDR3 coding DNA: TGCGCCAGCAGCCAAGTCCTAGTCGAGGGGCAGTACTTC.